These T cell receptor beta chains were read from a single sample in a study of blood T cell repertoires in COVID-19. Produced via immunoSEQ multiplex PCR; TCRdb's table is partial and in-frame only. The table lists roughly 87,000 clones, more than 75% of them singletons. Sequencing was carried out using peripheral blood. The receptors were sampled from a man in his forties with acute or convalescent COVID-19. Both conserved end residues are part of each CDR3. The D gene is left open where the match is weak. Expanded clones are given a class, and other clones once, few, many or no size at all.

CDR3nt	CDR3aa	d_gene	v_gene	abundance	j_gene
TGTGCCAGTAGTATCACAGCTAACACTGAAGCTTTCTTT	CASSITANTEAFF	-	TRBV19	-	TRBJ1-1
TGCGCCAGCAGCCAAGATCCCCAGGGGAGCTGGAACACTGAAGCTTTCTTT	CASSQDPQGSWNTEAFF	-	TRBV4-1	-	TRBJ1-1
TGCGCCAGCACGGGGGGCCCCGACACCGGGGAGCTGTTTTTT	CASTGGPDTGELFF	-	TRBV5-1	few	TRBJ2-2
-	CASSKVGQGAQYGYTF	-	TRBV21-1	-	TRBJ1-2
TGTGCCAGCAGTGCTTCCCGTGGGACAGGAGGGCTCAACACAGGAAATGAGCAGTTCTTC	CASSASRGTGGLNTGNEQFF	TRBD1	TRBV6-1	-	TRBJ2-1
TGTGCCAGCAGCTTATTAGGAGGAAGCACGGCTTTCTTT	CASSLLGGSTAFF	-	TRBV11-3	-	TRBJ1-1
TGTGCCAGTAGTATAAGCTACAGGGCCAATTCACCCCTCCACTTT	CASSISYRANSPLHF	-	TRBV19	-	TRBJ1-6
TGTGCCAGTAGTATAGATGGGGCGATTGACTATGGCTACACCTTC	CASSIDGAIDYGYTF	-	TRBV19	-	TRBJ1-2
TGTGCTAGTGCTCCTCCCGGACTAGGGGCTTCACCCCTCCACTTT	CASAPPGLGASPLHF	-	TRBV12-5	-	TRBJ1-6
TGTGCCAGCAGCTTCGTGGGGCGGGGGACCCAGTACTTC	CASSFVGRGTQYF	-	TRBV11-2	once	TRBJ2-5
TGCGCCCGCAGGGCGGGGGGGAGATGTATCGGGGAGCTGTTTTTT	CARRAGGRCIGELFF	TRBD2	TRBV23-1	once	TRBJ2-2
TGTGCCAGCAGCCCCCCGGGACAGGGGGCTGCAGTCCGCAATGAGCAGTTCTTC	CASSPPGQGAAVRNEQFF	TRBD1	TRBV3-1/TRBV3-2	once	TRBJ2-1
TGTGCCAGCAGTGAAGACAGTAGGAATGAGCAGTTCTTC	CASSEDSRNEQFF	-	TRBV6-1	-	TRBJ2-1
TGTGCCAGCGTCCTCCGGTTCGATCAGCCCCAGCATTTT	CASVLRFDQPQHF	-	TRBV5-8	-	TRBJ1-5
TGTGCCATCATTAACGGGACAGGGGACTATGGCTACACCTTC	CAIINGTGDYGYTF	TRBD1	TRBV10-3	-	TRBJ1-2
TGCAGTGCTAGAGATCAGGCAGGCTACACCTTC	CSARDQAGYTF	-	TRBV20-1	once	TRBJ1-2
TGTGCCAGCAGTGAACGTCTCGGGACAGGGGATGGAAACACCATATATTTT	CASSERLGTGDGNTIYF	TRBD1	TRBV2	-	TRBJ1-3
TGTGCCAGCTCGATAGCTTTTGAGGGACAGGCTATGAGTGAGCAGTTCTTC	CASSIAFEGQAMSEQFF	TRBD1	TRBV18	-	TRBJ2-1
TGTGCCAGCAGCAAACTGGGGGGACAGCCCCAGCATTTT	CASSKLGGQPQHF	-	TRBV7-9	-	TRBJ1-5
TGTGCCAGCAGTGAAGCCTGGACAGGGGGAGGAAAACTGTTTTTT	CASSEAWTGGGKLFF	TRBD1	TRBV6-1	few	TRBJ1-4
TGTGCCAGCAGCGTAGCGCAAAGGACAGGAAAGTCAGATACGCAGTATTTT	CASSVAQRTGKSDTQYF	TRBD1	TRBV9	-	TRBJ2-3
TGTGCCAGTTCATATAGGCGGGACTATGGCTACACCTTC	CASSYRRDYGYTF	-	TRBV19	-	TRBJ1-2
TGTGCCAGCAGTGTTAACAGGGAAACTGAAGCTTTCTTT	CASSVNRETEAFF	-	TRBV6-4	-	TRBJ1-1
TGTGCCTGGAGCCAGGGGATCTATGGCTACACCTTC	CAWSQGIYGYTF	-	TRBV30	-	TRBJ1-2
TGTGCCTGGAGGGGACAGGGTTCGGGTGGCTACACCTTC	CAWRGQGSGGYTF	TRBD1	TRBV30	-	TRBJ1-2
TGCGCCAGCAGCCAAGTCGTCCGACAGGGGATGTTCTTT	CASSQVVRQGMFF	TRBD1	TRBV4-3	-	TRBJ1-1
TGTGCCAGCAGTCGACTAGCGGTCCAAGAGACCCAGTACTTC	CASSRLAVQETQYF	TRBD2	TRBV2	-	TRBJ2-5
TGTGCCAGCAGGGGACTAGCGGGAGAACGGGACGAGCAGTACTTC	CASRGLAGERDEQYF	TRBD2	TRBV6-6	-	TRBJ2-7
TGTGCCAGCAGCTTAGTTGGGCAGGCTGAAGCTTTCTTT	CASSLVGQAEAFF	-	TRBV11-3	-	TRBJ1-1
TGTGCCAGCAGGGGTGGGGGGACCAGCAATCAGCCCCAGCATTTT	CASRGGGTSNQPQHF	-	TRBV7-2	once	TRBJ1-5
TGTGCCACCAGTGATGCACAGGGGAGTCAGCCCCAGCATTTT	CATSDAQGSQPQHF	TRBD1	TRBV24-1	-	TRBJ1-5
TGTGCCAGCAGCTTCGTCGGTACCTATAATTCACCCCTCCACTTT	CASSFVGTYNSPLHF	-	TRBV5-5	-	TRBJ1-6
TGCGCCAGCAGCTTGGGGGCGGGAGGGCCAGATACGCAGTATTTT	CASSLGAGGPDTQYF	TRBD2	TRBV5-1	-	TRBJ2-3
TGTGCCAGCTCAGTATCGATAGCGGGAGAGCAGTTCTTC	CASSVSIAGEQFF	TRBD2	TRBV18	-	TRBJ2-1
TGTGCCAGCAGCTTGGGACGGCGGAGCTCTGGAAACACCATATATTTT	CASSLGRRSSGNTIYF	-	TRBV5-6	-	TRBJ1-3
TGTGCCAGCAGCGGGGCCAGGGGGCAGTGGAGCTACGAGCAGTACTTC	CASSGARGQWSYEQYF	TRBD1	TRBV9	-	TRBJ2-7
TGTGCCTGGAGTGTACAAGTGAACACTGAAGCTTTCTTT	CAWSVQVNTEAFF	-	TRBV30	-	TRBJ1-1
TGTGCCAGCAGCTTAGCGGACAGCTCTGCTTTCTTT	CASSLADSSAFF	-	TRBV7-9	-	TRBJ1-1